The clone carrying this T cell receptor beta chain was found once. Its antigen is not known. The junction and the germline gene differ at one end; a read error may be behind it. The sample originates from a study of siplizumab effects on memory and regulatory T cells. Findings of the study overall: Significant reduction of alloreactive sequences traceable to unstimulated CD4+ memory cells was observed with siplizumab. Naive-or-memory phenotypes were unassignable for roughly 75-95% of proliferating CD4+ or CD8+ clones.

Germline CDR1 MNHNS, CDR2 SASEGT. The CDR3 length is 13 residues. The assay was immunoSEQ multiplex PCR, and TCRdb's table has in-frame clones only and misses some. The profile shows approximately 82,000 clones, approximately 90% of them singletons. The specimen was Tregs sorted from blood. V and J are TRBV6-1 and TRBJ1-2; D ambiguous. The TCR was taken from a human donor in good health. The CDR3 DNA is TGTGCCAGCAGTAAAGCTGGGGAATATGGCTACACCTTC. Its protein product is CASSKAGEYGYTF.